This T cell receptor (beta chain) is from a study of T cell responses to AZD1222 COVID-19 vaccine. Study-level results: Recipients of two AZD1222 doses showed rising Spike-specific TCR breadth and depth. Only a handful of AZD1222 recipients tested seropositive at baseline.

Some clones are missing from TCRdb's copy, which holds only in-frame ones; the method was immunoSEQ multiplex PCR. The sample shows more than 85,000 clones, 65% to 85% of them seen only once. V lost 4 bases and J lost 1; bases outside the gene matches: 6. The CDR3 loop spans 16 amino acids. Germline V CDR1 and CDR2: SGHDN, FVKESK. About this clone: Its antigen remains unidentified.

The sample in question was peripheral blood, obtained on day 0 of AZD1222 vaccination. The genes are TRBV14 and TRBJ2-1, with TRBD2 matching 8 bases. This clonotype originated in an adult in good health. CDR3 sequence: CASSPPLAGSYNEQFF. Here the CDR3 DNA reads TGTGCCAGCAGCCCACCCCTAGCGGGTTCCTACAATGAGCAGTTCTTC. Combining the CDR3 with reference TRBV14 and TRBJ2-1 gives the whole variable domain EAGVTQFPSHSVIEKGQTVTLRCDPISGHDNLYWYRRVMGKEIKFLLHFVKESKQDESGMPNNRFLAERTGGTYSTLKVQPAELEDSGVYFCASSPPLAGSYNEQFFGPGTRLTVL.